Detailed here is one T cell receptor beta chain. Its antigen is still unknown. The sample holds no much larger clone one base away, and base qualities are not on file. This record belongs to a study of OX40 agonist ivuxolimab in advanced cancers. Background on the whole study: Ivuxolimab was a fully human IgG2 agonistic monoclonal antibody targeting the costimulatory receptor OX40 (CD134). Intravenous ivuxolimab was administered to patients every 2 weeks at six dose levels: 0.01, 0.1, 0.3, 1.5, 3 and 10 mg/kg. Of the roughly 50 dose-escalation patients, hepatocellular carcinoma was present in about 20, melanoma in approximately 15, renal cell carcinoma in 9 and head and neck cancer in 9. The dose-escalation cohort was about 83% male with a mean age of about 65 years, ranging from roughly 23 to 79. Prior anti-PD-1, anti-PD-L1 or anti-CTLA-4 therapy was permitted, and about two fifths of dose-escalation patients had received checkpoint inhibitors. Partial responses occurred in three dose-escalation patients, of whom one had hepatocellular carcinoma and two had cutaneous melanoma. Peripheral TCRbeta sequencing aimed to test whether ivuxolimab altered TCR sequence diversity and caused clonal T-cell expansion. The monotherapy dose-escalation portion (N of about 52 patients) of the phase I ivuxolimab trial is reported in the paper. Summary of the overall study and its limitations: In the 0.1-3.0 mg/kg groups, partial responders were among the patients with the lowest normalized peripheral clonal expansion, particularly in CD8+ T cells. After ivuxolimab, expanded clones were on average more numerous among CD8+ T cells than among CD4+ T cells. Low levels of normalized T-cell clonal expansion were also seen in some patients who did not respond. At doses from 0.1 to 3.0 mg/kg, clonal expansion was seen in both CD4+ and CD8+ blood T cells between baseline and week 6. Which antigens the clonally expanded peripheral T cells were specific for was not determined.

Cut back by 2 bases and 4 bases, the V and J ends lie 6 bases apart. CDR1 and CDR2 (ENHRY, SYGVKD) derive from the germline V gene. The CDR3, cysteine through phenylalanine, is 13 amino acids long. Only the CDR3 portion is preserved as DNA: 39 bases, with reading frame beginning at the first base. Patients with autoimmune disease history or receiving systemic immunosuppression were excluded from the trial. Peripheral blood for TCR sequencing was collected from all dose cohorts at baseline, on cycle 4 day 1, and on cycle 7 day 1. The samples were taken from a phase I, first-in-human, multicenter, open-label dose-escalation trial of ivuxolimab. The trial enrolled adults with locally advanced or metastatic head and neck squamous cell, hepatocellular, melanoma or renal cell carcinoma. Before TCR sequencing, CD4+ and CD8+ T cells were separately sorted from peripheral blood. Genomic DNA was isolated from the sorted cells so that the TCRbeta CDR3 region could be sequenced. TCRbeta CDR3 regions were sequenced using the immunoSEQ Assay. The table was pulled from immuneACCESS by TCRdb, which kept in-frame rearrangements only. Such tables lose some clones; where checked, under half of the loss comes from unresolved V genes, and the rest has no known cause. Across this sample there are tens of thousands of clones, with nearly 90% seen only once. Together, the top ten hold 0.5% to 0.65% of the sample.

The input for sequencing was CD4+ or CD8+ T cells sorted from blood, taken in a trial of the OX40 agonist ivuxolimab. The chain is encoded by TRBV10-3 joined to TRBJ2-1; TRBD1 is a weak D gene call, 5 bases matching. This clonotype was obtained from an adult with an advanced solid tumor such as melanoma, head and neck, liver or kidney cancer. The CDR3 region reads CAISEGQYNEQFF. The nucleotide sequence reads TGTGCCATCAGTGAGGGACAATACAATGAGCAGTTCTTC.